This T cell receptor (beta chain) emerged from a study of cytomegalovirus exposure and HLA in healthy donors. In regard to this clone: The antigen remains unidentified.

This PCR relied on a set of 60 Vbeta primers and 13 Jbeta primers. Assay used: immunoSEQ multiplex PCR; TCRdb lists only in-frame clones, some missing. Altogether hundreds of thousands of clones are present, around two thirds being singletons, with the ten largest covering around 2.3%. The V gene end was trimmed by 2 bases and the J gene end by 7 bases; junction bases not matched to a gene: 6. The CDR3 has 15 residues. Germline CDR1 MDHEN, CDR2 SYDVKM. Study observations and caveats: Reported performance of the classifier showed diagnosis of cytomegalovirus status with high specificity and sensitivity. In a later analysis, donors in an Asian-associated ancestry cluster reportedly had fewer N-insertions in productive TCRs than the cohort mean. A later analysis showed that HLA-associated TCR beta chains had undergone more clonal expansion than equally common others.

Regarding donors, all were healthy bone marrow donors. This receptor was obtained from a female donor in good health and CMV-seronegative. Sequencing used PBMCs. V and J are TRBV28 and TRBJ1-5, with 9 bases that match TRBD1. The CDR3 coding sequence is TGTGCCAGCAGTTTAACGGACAGGGGCGAACAGCCCCAGCATTTT. Translation gives CASSLTDRGEQPQHF.